This entry concerns a single T cell receptor beta chain. The antigen is not known. In the PCR, 60 Vbeta and 13 Jbeta primers were used. Measured with immunoSEQ multiplex PCR; TCRdb has only the in-frame clones, and not every one. The sample has tens of thousands of clones, roughly two thirds seen once. The data derive from a study of cytomegalovirus exposure and HLA in healthy donors. General study findings and limits: A later analysis appeared to link common viral pathogens to several of the most significant clusters. Association of a missense DCLRE1C variant with TCR beta V- and J-gene trimming was reported in a later analysis. Accurate predictions that matched the HLA-A and HLA-B alleles of most subjects were reportedly made from TCR beta sequences. Later findings reportedly placed an Asian-associated ancestry cluster below the approximately 670-donor mean for N-insertions.

The length of the CDR3 is 15 residues. Losses at the gene ends were 0 bases for V and 10 bases for J; bases not matched to a gene: 10. From germline, CDR1 is SGHNT and CDR2 YYREEE (reference sequence). The source of this sequence is a man in his fifties in good health and CMV-seronegative. The chain carries TRBV5-4 and TRBJ1-2; 9 bases are a match to TRBD1. Sequenced material: PBMCs. Here the CDR3 DNA reads TGTGCCAGCAGCTTGGTGGGACAGGGTACTCCCTACTACACCTTC. Its protein is CASSLVGQGTPYYTF.